The 10 T cell receptor beta chains below all came from one sample that was sequenced in a study of blood T cell repertoires in COVID-19. TCRdb's copy holds only in-frame clones and misses some; the assay was immunoSEQ multiplex PCR. Altogether 150,000 to 200,000 clones are present, 92% being singletons, with the ten largest covering nearly 5%. Sequencing was carried out using peripheral blood. The source is a man younger than 45 with COVID-19, enrolled during active disease.

The chain couples TRBV2 to TRBJ1-2; tentatively, D is TRBD1 (5 bases). Trimming removed 6 bases at V and 3 bases at J, with 11 bases between. CDR1 is SNHLY, CDR2 FYNNEI, per germline. CDR3 size: 13 residues. The CDR3 sequence: CASRKGQDYGYTF. The CDR3 DNA reads TGTGCCAGCAGAAAGGGGCAGGACTATGGCTACACCTTC.

The chain combines TRBV5-1 with TRBJ1-6; D unresolved. CDR1 SGHRS and CDR2 YFSETQ come from the germline V gene. CDR3 length: 15 amino acids. V was cut by 0 bases and J by 7 bases, with 11 bases left in between. The CDR3 protein is CASSLGSMSNSPLHF. The CDR3 coding sequence is TGCGCCAGCAGCTTGGGTTCTATGTCCAATTCACCCCTCCACTTT.

The V call is TRBV11-2, the J call TRBJ1-1, with D perhaps TRBD1 (6 bases). The germline CDR1 and CDR2 sequences are SGHAT and FQNNGV. With 6 bases removed from V and 1 base from J, the gap between germline ends came to 12 bases. The CDR3 consists of 14 residues. The CDR3 coding sequence is TGTGCCAGCAGTTTCGGACAGACGAACACTGAAGCTTTCTTT. Its translation: CASSFGQTNTEAFF.

This clone appeared a single time. The chain has TRBV3-1 (or the pseudogene TRBV3-2) and TRBJ1-2, with D possibly matching TRBD1 (5 bases). Per the germline V gene, CDR1 is LGHDT and CDR2 is YNNKEL (reference sequence). Between the trimmed V and J ends, which lost 5 bases and 7 bases, there was a span of 11 bases. The CDR3 has 12 amino acids. This CDR3 reads CASSSQDIGYTF. CDR3 in DNA: TGTGCCAGCAGCTCCCAGGACATTGGCTACACCTTC.

This sequence joins TRBV19 and TRBJ1-5; 9 positions match TRBD1. The V and J ends lost 1 base and 6 bases, in that order; junction bases with no gene match: 4. The CDR3 is made up of 15 amino acids. Germline V gene lookup returns CDR1 LNHDA and CDR2 SQIVND (reference sequence). The CDR3 spells CASSIVGTGSQPQHF. The CDR3 DNA is TGTGCCAGTAGTATAGTAGGGACAGGGAGTCAGCCCCAGCATTTT. Filled out from reference TRBV19 and TRBJ1-5, the complete variable domain reads DGGITQSPKYLFRKEGQNVTLSCEQNLNHDAMYWYRQDPGQGLRLIYYSQIVNDFQKGDIAEGYSVSREKKESFPLTVTSAQKNPTAFYLCASSIVGTGSQPQHFGDGTRLSIL.

The chain combines TRBV7-2 with TRBJ1-2, with D uncertain. The V end was cut by 2 bases, the J end by 4 bases, with 8 bases between. The CDR3 sequence is 13 residues long. Germline-derived CDR1 and CDR2 are SGHTA and FQGNSA. CDR3 coding DNA: TGTGCCAGCAGCTTATGGGCGCTCTATGGCTACACCTTC. Protein product: CASSLWALYGYTF.

V usage is TRBV18 and J usage is TRBJ1-5, with D possibly TRBD1 on 6 matching bases. Germline V gene data show CDR1 as KGHSH and CDR2 as LQKENI. The V end lost 2 bases, the J end lost 0 bases, and 8 bases lay between the germline ends. The CDR3 length is 15 residues. CDR3: CASSPTGSSNQPQHF. DNA of the CDR3: TGTGCCAGCTCACCAACAGGGAGTAGCAATCAGCCCCAGCATTTT.

The chain couples TRBV28 to TRBJ1-5, with D maybe TRBD1 (5 bases). The V end lost 5 bases, the J end lost 6 bases, and 14 bases lay between the germline ends. Germline CDR1 reads MDHEN; CDR2 reads SYDVKM. This CDR3 contains 14 residues. Written as DNA, the CDR3 is TGTGCCAGCAGTCCCCCGGGGGACGCTCAGCCCCAGCATTTT. As protein: CASSPPGDAQPQHF.

This clone turned up a few times. This CDR3 is CAWTTGGLGREQYF. The CDR3 bases are TGTGCCTGGACCACTGGGGGGTTGGGTCGAGAGCAGTACTTC. V usage is TRBV30 and J usage is TRBJ2-7, with TRBD2 as a possible D gene (6 bases). There are 14 residues in the CDR3. Germline V gene data show CDR1 as GTSNPN and CDR2 as SVGIG (reference sequence). Trimming removed 4 bases at V and 7 bases at J, with 20 bases between. Using reference TRBV30 and TRBJ2-7 for the parts outside the CDR3, the full variable domain is SQTIHQWPATLVQPVGSPLSLECTVEGTSNPNLYWYRQAAGRGLQLLFYSVGIGQISSEVPQNLSASRPQDRQFILSSKKLLLSDSGFYLCAWTTGGLGREQYFGPGTRLTVT.

The V and J genes are TRBV5-1 and TRBJ2-3; 9 nucleotides agree with TRBD1. This CDR3 has 17 residues. Trimming took 2 bases from V and 3 from J; bases not matched to a gene: 10. Germline lookup yields CDR1 SGHRS and CDR2 YFSETQ. CDR3 in amino acids: CASSLGSGTGRTDTQYF. CDR3 coding DNA: TGCGCCAGCAGCTTAGGATCCGGGACAGGGAGGACAGATACGCAGTATTTT.